The clone carrying this T cell receptor beta chain appeared many times. This entry comes from a study of regulatory T cells in long-lasting Graves disease. Documented time point: newly diagnosed GD, antithyroid drugs for less than 3 months. There was RNA extracted from PBMCs, and the TCR library was made from it. Staff drew nine milliliters of peripheral blood into EDTA tubes. Researchers made TCR beta libraries by using iRepertoire HTBI primers and running Arm-PCR on CDR3 regions. TCRdb independently ran MiXCR on the multiplex PCR reads; one entry per CDR3 protein. The data hold around 450,000 distinct CDR3 sequences, with about 15% observed a single time. CDR3 length: 12 amino acids. The germline CDR1 and CDR2 sequences are KGHSH and LQKENI. Trimming cost V 1 base and J 5 bases, with 3 bases left between them. This same sample was also taken into another study, of T cells in Graves' hyperthyroidism and ophthalmopathy. That work adds: First-round RT-PCR targeting the TCR CDR3 was performed with the HTBI primer set.

The receptor comes from a woman between 25 and 40 years old with Graves disease. The sequencing here drew on peripheral blood mononuclear cells (PBMCs), taken at new diagnosis, from a patient treated with antithyroid drugs. V usage is TRBV18 and J usage is TRBJ2-1; D is unresolved. Here the CDR3 reads CASSPRNNEQFF. The CDR3 nucleotides are TGTGCCAGCTCACCACGGAACAATGAGCAGTTCTTC.